These 13 T cell receptor beta chains came from one sample sequenced in a study of blood T cell repertoires in COVID-19 (TCRdb year 2020). Library generation was performed with the immunoSEQ multiplex PCR assay. TCRdb re-hosts the immuneACCESS table, in-frame sequences only. Its copies lack some clones; in the studies checked, an unresolved V gene accounts for under half of them, and the cause for the rest is not known. In this sample the table shows about 250,000 clones, roughly 90% of which occur a single time. The top ten clones comprise just under 0.95% of the sample. The sequencing sample was made of peripheral blood. The receptor set was obtained from a woman aged 40 to 50 who had recovered from COVID-19.

The DNA of the CDR3 is TGTGCCATCAGTGTCTCGGGGGGTGGGTACGAGCAGTACTTC. Its protein is CAISVSGGGYEQYF. The chain links TRBV10-3 to TRBJ2-7, with 7 bases lining up with TRBD2. J gave up 4 bases and V 4 bases, and 7 bases lay outside the gene matches. The CDR3 covers 14 residues. Germline V gene sequence: CDR1 ENHRY, CDR2 SYGVKD.

The V gene is TRBV14, the J gene TRBJ2-2, with D possibly being TRBD1 (5 bases). CDR1 and CDR2 (germline): SGHDN, FVKESK. The CDR3 totals 13 residues. Trimming removed 4 bases at V and 6 bases at J, with 9 bases between. The CDR3 is CASSPQTAGELFF. CDR3 DNA sequence: TGTGCCAGCAGCCCCCAGACAGCCGGGGAGCTGTTTTTT.

The chain employs TRBV9 and TRBJ2-1; TRBD2 agrees at 10 bases. Germline V lookup: CDR1 SGDLS, CDR2 YYNGEE. The V gene end was trimmed by 2 bases and the J gene end by 10 bases; junction bases not matched to a gene: 9. The length of the CDR3 is 15 residues. CDR3 in amino acids: CASSVELAGTDEQFF. In DNA form, the CDR3 reads TGTGCCAGCAGCGTCGAACTAGCGGGAACCGACGAGCAGTTCTTC.

This chain links TRBV11-1 with TRBJ2-7; unclear D gene. Trimming cost V 5 bases and J 3 bases, with 11 bases left between them. The CDR3 totals 13 residues. The germline CDR1 and CDR2 sequences are SGHAT and FQDESV (reference sequence). CDR3 protein: CASSTNSNYEQYF. The CDR3 bases are TGTGCCAGCAGCACAAACAGTAACTACGAGCAGTACTTC.

The chain links TRBV27 to TRBJ2-1, with D tentatively TRBD2 (6 bases). Trimming removed 6 bases at V and 1 base at J, with 16 bases between. CDR1 is MNHEY, CDR2 SMNVEV, per germline (reference sequence). The length of the CDR3 is 16 residues. In nucleotides, the CDR3 is TGTGCCAGCAGCACCTGGGGGGACCTGTCCTACAATGAGCAGTTCTTC. Encoded protein: CASSTWGDLSYNEQFF.

This chain links TRBV9 with TRBJ2-5, with 8 positions matching TRBD2. The junction had 4 bases not matched to a gene; V was cut back by 2 bases and J by 1 base. This CDR3 has 15 amino acids. Per germline, CDR1 SGDLS and CDR2 YYNGEE. CDR3 coding DNA: TGTGCCAGCAGCGTCTTGGCGGGAGGCCAAGAGACCCAGTACTTC. As protein: CASSVLAGGQETQYF.

This clone was seen once. The rearrangement joins TRBV11-3 to TRBJ2-5; 7 positions match TRBD1. Losses at the gene ends were 4 bases for V and 4 bases for J; bases not matched to a gene: 9. The CDR3 contains 15 residues. The germline V gene encodes CDR1 SGHNT and CDR2 YENEEA. In nucleotides, the CDR3 is TGTGCCAGCAGCTCCCCGACAGGGTTGGGAGAGACCCAGTACTTC. Translating it yields CASSSPTGLGETQYF.

The V call is TRBV7-8, the J call TRBJ2-7, with 10 nucleotides matching TRBD2. The junction had 4 bases not matched to a gene; V was cut back by 1 base and J by 4 bases. CDR3 length: 15 residues. The germline gives CDR1 SGHVS, CDR2 FQNEAQ. The CDR3 spells CASSLESGLAYEQYF. The DNA of the CDR3 is TGTGCCAGCAGCTTAGAGTCGGGACTAGCGTACGAGCAGTACTTC.

The chain employs TRBV2 and TRBJ2-7; 12 nucleotides agree with TRBD1. Germline V CDR1 and CDR2: SNHLY, FYNNEI. This CDR3 spans 14 amino acids. J was trimmed by 5 bases and V by 10 bases; bases with no gene match: 9. CDR3 in amino acids: CATRAGTGGNEQYF. The DNA for the CDR3 is TGTGCCACCAGAGCCGGGACAGGGGGCAACGAGCAGTACTTC.

V gene TRBV5-5 combines with J gene TRBJ1-2, with D possibly matching TRBD1 (5 bases). Deletions cut 0 bases from V and 6 bases from J, with 12 bases between. The CDR3 totals 14 residues. The germline V gene has CDR1 SGHKS and CDR2 YYEKEE (reference sequence). The CDR3 loop reads CASSLVAREDGYTF. CDR3 DNA: TGTGCCAGCAGCTTGGTTGCCAGGGAGGATGGCTACACCTTC.

The sample holds many counts of this clone. The DNA for the CDR3 is TGCGCCAGCAGCTCGGGGAGATCTTTGGGGACTAATGAAAAACTGTTTTTT. The encoded protein is CASSSGRSLGTNEKLFF. V gene TRBV5-1 combines with J gene TRBJ1-4; D uncertain. Trimming shortened V by 3 bases and J by 2 bases, and 17 bases separated the two germline ends. In germline, CDR1 is SGHRS, CDR2 YFSETQ. CDR3 length: 17 residues.

The chain links TRBV18 to TRBJ2-3; D gene ambiguous. CDR3 length equals 16 residues. The germline CDR1 and CDR2 sequences are KGHSH and LQKENI. V gave up 6 bases and J gave up 2 bases, with 18 bases separating them. The CDR3 DNA follows: TGTGCCAGCTCCACCAACGGCGGAGCAAACACAGATACGCAGTATTTT. Translated, it gives CASSTNGGANTDTQYF.

The chain's CDR3 is CASSVDGTGLTGELFF. In nucleotides, the CDR3 is TGTGCCAGCAGCGTAGATGGGACAGGGCTCACCGGGGAGCTGTTTTTT. This chain joins TRBV9 and TRBJ2-2; 9 bases line up with TRBD1. The CDR3 totals 16 residues. Looked up from germline, CDR1 is SGDLS and CDR2 is YYNGEE. The trim removed 0 bases at V and 4 bases at J, leaving 4 bases unmatched.